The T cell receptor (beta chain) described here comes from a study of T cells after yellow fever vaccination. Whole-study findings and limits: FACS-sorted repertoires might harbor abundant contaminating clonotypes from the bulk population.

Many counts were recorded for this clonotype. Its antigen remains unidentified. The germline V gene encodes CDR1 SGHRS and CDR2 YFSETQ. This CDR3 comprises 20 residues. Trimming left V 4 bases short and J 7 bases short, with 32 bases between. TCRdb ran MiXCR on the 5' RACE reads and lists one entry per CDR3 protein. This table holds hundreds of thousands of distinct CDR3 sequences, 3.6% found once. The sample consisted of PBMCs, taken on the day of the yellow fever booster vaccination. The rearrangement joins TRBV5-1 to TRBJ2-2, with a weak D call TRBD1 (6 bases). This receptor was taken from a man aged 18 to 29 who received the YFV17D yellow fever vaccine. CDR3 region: CASSPRDNGIFASTGGELFF. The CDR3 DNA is TGCGCCAGCAGCCCCCGGGACAATGGGATTTTCGCCTCAACGGGCGGGGAGCTGTTTTTT.